Sequencing of this T cell receptor (beta chain) was carried out in a study of preoperative IRX-2 immunotherapy in early breast cancer. Treatment defined: preoperative locoregional IRX-2 cytokine immunotherapy. CDR1 is MGHRA, CDR2 YSYEKL, per germline. V gave up 1 base and J gave up 6 bases; unmatched junction bases: 2. The CDR3 loop spans 14 amino acids. TCRdb keeps only in-frame clones here, not all; method: immunoSEQ multiplex PCR. Of fewer than 35,000 clones in the sample, about 90% were seen once. This receptor was obtained from a human donor with breast cancer. The chain carries TRBV4-1 and TRBJ1-2, with 10 nucleotides matching TRBD1. The sample consisted of tumor tissue, taken after IRX-2 immunotherapy. Here the CDR3 reads CASSQGQGAHGYTF. The CDR3 DNA sequence: TGCGCCAGCAGCCAAGGACAGGGGGCCCATGGCTACACCTTC.